This T cell receptor beta chain was recorded in a study of OX40 agonist ivuxolimab in advanced cancers. Clones were read by immunoSEQ multiplex PCR, and TCRdb kept only the in-frame ones, dropping some. The sample records over 30,000 clones, roughly 90% being singletons. The V and J ends lost 8 bases and 5 bases respectively, with 18 bases between them. Per the germline V gene, CDR1 is SNHLY and CDR2 is FYNNEI. The CDR3 runs 14 residues. This sample comprised CD4+ or CD8+ T cells sorted from blood, obtained in a trial of the OX40 agonist ivuxolimab. This sequence originates from an adult with an advanced solid tumor such as melanoma, head and neck, liver or kidney cancer. The J gene is TRBJ2-5, the V gene TRBV2; D is possibly TRBD2 (6 bases). As DNA, the CDR3 is TGTGCCAGCCTCACGGGGGTCAGGGTGGAGACCCAGTACTTC. Amino acid sequence: CASLTGVRVETQYF.